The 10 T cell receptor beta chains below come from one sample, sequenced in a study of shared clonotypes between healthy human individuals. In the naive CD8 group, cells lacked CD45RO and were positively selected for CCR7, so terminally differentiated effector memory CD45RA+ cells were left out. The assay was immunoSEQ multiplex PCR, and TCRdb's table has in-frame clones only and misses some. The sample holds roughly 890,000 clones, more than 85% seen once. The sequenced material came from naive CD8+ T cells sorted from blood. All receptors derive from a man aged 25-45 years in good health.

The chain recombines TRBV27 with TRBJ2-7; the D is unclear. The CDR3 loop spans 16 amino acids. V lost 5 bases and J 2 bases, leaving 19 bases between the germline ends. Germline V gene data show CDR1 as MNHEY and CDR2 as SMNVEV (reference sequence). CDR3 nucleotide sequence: TGTGCCAGCAGTACCAGACGGGCAGGTCACCCCTACGAGCAGTACTTC. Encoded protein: CASSTRRAGHPYEQYF.

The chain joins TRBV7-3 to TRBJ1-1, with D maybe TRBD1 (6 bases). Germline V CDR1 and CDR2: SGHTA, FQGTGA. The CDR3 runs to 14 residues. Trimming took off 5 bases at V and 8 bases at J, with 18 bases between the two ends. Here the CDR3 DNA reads TGTGCCAGCAGCCTAATGGGGGAGGGACAAGAAGCTTTCTTT. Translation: CASSLMGEGQEAFF. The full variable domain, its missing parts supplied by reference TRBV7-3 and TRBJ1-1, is GAGVSQTPSNKVTEKGKYVELRCDPISGHTALYWYRQSLGQGPEFLIYFQGTGAADDSGLPNDRFFAVRPEGSVSTLKIQRTERGDSAVYLCASSLMGEGQEAFFGQGTRLTVV.

The CDR3 nucleotides read TGTGCCAGCAGCGTAGATGATGAGCAGTTCTTC. Its protein product is CASSVDDEQFF. The rearrangement joins TRBV9 to TRBJ2-1, with unresolved D. The CDR3 contains 11 residues. The germline V gene has CDR1 SGDLS and CDR2 YYNGEE. V lost 0 bases and J 8 bases, leaving 3 bases between the germline ends.

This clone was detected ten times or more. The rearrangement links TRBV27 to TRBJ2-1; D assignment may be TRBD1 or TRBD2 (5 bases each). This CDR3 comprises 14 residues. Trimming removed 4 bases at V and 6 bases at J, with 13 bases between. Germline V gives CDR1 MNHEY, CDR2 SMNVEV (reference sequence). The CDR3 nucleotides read TGTGCCAGCAGTTCAGGGAGTTCTATCAATGAGCAGTTCTTC. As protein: CASSSGSSINEQFF.

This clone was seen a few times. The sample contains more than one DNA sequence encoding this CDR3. The chain's CDR3 is CASSLVATNEKLFF. CDR3 in DNA: TGTGCCAGCAGTTTAGTTGCAACTAATGAAAAACTGTTTTTT. The chain recombines TRBV27 with TRBJ1-4; no definite D call. V shed 2 bases and J shed 0 bases, with 4 bases lying between them. The CDR3 has 14 residues. Looked up from germline, CDR1 is MNHEY and CDR2 is SMNVEV (reference sequence).

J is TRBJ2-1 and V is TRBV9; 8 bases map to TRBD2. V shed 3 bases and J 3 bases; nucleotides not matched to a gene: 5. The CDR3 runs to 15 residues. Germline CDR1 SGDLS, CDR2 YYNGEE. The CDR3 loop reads CASSAAGADYNEQFF. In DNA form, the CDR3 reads TGTGCCAGCAGCGCAGCGGGAGCCGACTACAATGAGCAGTTCTTC. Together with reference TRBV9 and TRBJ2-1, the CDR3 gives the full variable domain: DSGVTQTPKHLITATGQRVTLRCSPRSGDLSVYWYQQSLDQGLQFLIQYYNGEERAKGNILERFSAQQFPDLHSELNLSSLELGDSALYFCASSAAGADYNEQFFGPGTRLTVL.

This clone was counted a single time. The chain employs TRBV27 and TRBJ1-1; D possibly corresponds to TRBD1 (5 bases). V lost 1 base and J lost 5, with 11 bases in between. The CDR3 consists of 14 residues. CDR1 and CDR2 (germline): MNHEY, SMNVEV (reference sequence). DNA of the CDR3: TGTGCCAGCAGTTTATGGGGGAAAGGTACTGAAGCTTTCTTT. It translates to CASSLWGKGTEAFF.

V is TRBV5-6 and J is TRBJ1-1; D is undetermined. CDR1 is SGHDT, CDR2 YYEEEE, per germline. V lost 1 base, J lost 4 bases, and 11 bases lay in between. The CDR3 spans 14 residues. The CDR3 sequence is CASSLSPPSTEAFF. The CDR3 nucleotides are TGTGCCAGCAGCTTGTCCCCCCCGAGCACTGAAGCTTTCTTT.

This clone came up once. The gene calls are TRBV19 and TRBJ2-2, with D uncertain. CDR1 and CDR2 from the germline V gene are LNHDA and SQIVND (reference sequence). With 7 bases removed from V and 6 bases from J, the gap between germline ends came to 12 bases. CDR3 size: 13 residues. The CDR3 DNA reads TGTGCCAGTAATCTCCAGCCCCCCGGGGAGCTGTTTTTT. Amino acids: CASNLQPPGELFF.

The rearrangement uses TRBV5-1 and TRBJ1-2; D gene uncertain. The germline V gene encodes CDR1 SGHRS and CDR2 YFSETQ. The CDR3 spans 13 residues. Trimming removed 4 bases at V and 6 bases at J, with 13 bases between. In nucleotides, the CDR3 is TGCGCCAGCAGCCTCTTGCGAGGCGATGGCTACACCTTC. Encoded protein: CASSLLRGDGYTF.